This T cell receptor (beta chain) was sequenced during a study of blood T cell repertoires in COVID-19. This CDR3 spans 13 amino acids. The germline V and J ends were trimmed by 0 bases and 4 bases, with 6 bases remaining between them. The repertoire was sequenced with immunoSEQ multiplex PCR; TCRdb's copy has only in-frame clones and lacks some. Among hundreds of thousands of clones listed, almost 90% were seen once. Note on this clone: Within the sample, other DNA sequences also encode this same CDR3.

The sequence derives from a woman between 18 and 29 years old with acute COVID-19. This rearrangement joins TRBV12-3 or TRBV12-4 to TRBJ1-1, with D possibly TRBD1 on 5 matching bases. Sequencing was done on a sample of PBMCs or T cells enriched from blood (not recorded which). The CDR3 DNA reads as TGTGCCAGCAGTTTAGCCGGGGGCACTGAAGCTTTCTTT. It encodes CASSLAGGTEAFF.